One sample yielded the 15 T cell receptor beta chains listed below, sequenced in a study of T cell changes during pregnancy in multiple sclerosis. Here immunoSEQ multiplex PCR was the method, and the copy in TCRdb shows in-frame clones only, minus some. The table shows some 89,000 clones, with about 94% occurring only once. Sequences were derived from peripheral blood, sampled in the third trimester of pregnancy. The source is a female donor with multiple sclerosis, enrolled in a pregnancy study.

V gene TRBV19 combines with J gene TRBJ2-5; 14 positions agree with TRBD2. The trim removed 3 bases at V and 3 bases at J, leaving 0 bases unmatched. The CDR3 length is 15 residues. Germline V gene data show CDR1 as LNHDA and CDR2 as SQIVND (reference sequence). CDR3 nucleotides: TGTGCCAGTAGTATGACTAGCGGGGGGGAAGAGACCCAGTACTTC. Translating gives CASSMTSGGEETQYF.

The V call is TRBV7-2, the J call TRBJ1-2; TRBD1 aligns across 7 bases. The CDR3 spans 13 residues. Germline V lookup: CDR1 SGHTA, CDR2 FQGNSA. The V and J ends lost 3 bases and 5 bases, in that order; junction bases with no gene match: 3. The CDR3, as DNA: TGTGCCAGCAGCTTGGGCAGGGGGTATGGCTACACCTTC. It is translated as CASSLGRGYGYTF.

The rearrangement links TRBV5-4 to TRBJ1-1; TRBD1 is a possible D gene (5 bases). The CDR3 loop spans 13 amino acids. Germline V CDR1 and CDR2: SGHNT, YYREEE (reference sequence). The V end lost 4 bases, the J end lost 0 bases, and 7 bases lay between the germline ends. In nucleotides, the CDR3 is TGTGCCAGCAGCGTGACAGTGAACACTGAAGCTTTCTTT. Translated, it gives CASSVTVNTEAFF.

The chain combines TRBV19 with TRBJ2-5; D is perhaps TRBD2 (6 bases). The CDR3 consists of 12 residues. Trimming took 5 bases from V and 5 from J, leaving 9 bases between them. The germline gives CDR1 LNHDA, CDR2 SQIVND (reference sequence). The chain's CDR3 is CASSRGRETQYF. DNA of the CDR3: TGTGCCAGTAGTCGAGGGAGGGAGACCCAGTACTTC.

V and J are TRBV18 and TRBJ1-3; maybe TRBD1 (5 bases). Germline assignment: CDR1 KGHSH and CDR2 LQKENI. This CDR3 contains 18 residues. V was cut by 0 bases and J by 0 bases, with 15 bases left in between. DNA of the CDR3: TGTGCCAGCTCACCACCGATTGGCGGGGGTGGCTCTGGAAACACCATATATTTT. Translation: CASSPPIGGGGSGNTIYF. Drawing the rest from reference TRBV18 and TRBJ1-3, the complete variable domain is NAGVMQNPRHLVRRRGQEARLRCSPMKGHSHVYWYRQLPEEGLKFMVYLQKENIIDESGMPKERFSAEFPKEGPSILRIQQVVRGDSAAYFCASSPPIGGGGSGNTIYFGEGSWLTVV.

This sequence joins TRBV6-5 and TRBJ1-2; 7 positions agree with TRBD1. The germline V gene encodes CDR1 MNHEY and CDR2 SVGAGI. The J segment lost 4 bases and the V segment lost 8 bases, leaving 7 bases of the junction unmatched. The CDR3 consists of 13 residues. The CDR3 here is CASVRGGGYGYTF. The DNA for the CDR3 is TGTGCCAGCGTCCGAGGGGGCGGCTATGGCTACACCTTC.

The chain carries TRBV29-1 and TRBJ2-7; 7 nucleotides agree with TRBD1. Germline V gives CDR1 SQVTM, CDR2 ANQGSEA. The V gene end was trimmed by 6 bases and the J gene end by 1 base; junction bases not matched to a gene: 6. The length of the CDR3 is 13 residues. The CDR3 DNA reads TGCAGCGTCAGGGGGTTTGAGTCCTACGAGCAGTACTTC. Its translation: CSVRGFESYEQYF.

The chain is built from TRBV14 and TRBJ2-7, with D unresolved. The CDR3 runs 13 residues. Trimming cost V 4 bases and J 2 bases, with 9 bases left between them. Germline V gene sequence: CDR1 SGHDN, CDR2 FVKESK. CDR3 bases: TGTGCCAGCAGCCCCCTTGGCACCTACGAGCAGTACTTC. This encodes CASSPLGTYEQYF. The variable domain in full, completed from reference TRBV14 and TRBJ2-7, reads EAGVTQFPSHSVIEKGQTVTLRCDPISGHDNLYWYRRVMGKEIKFLLHFVKESKQDESGMPNNRFLAERTGGTYSTLKVQPAELEDSGVYFCASSPLGTYEQYFGPGTRLTVT.

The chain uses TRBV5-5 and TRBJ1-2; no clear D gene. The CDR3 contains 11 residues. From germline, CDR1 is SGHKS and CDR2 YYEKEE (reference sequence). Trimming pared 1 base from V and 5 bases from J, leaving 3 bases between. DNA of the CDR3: TGTGCCAGCAGCTTGCAATATGGCTACACCTTC. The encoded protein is CASSLQYGYTF.

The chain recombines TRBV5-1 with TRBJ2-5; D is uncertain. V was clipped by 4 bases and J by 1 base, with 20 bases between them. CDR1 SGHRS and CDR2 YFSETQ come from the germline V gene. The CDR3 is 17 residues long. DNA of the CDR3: TGCGCCAGCAGCCGAGTCCCCCAACGGGTCTCCCAAGAGACCCAGTACTTC. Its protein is CASSRVPQRVSQETQYF.

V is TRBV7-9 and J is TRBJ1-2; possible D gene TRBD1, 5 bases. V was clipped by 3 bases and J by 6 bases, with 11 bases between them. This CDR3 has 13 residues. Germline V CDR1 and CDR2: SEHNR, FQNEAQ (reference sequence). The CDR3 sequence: CASSFSGGDGYTF. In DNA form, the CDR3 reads TGTGCCAGCAGCTTTTCGGGAGGGGATGGCTACACCTTC. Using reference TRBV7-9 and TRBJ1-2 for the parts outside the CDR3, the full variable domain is DTGVSQNPRHKITKRGQNVTFRCDPISEHNRLYWYRQTLGQGPEFLTYFQNEAQLEKSRLLSDRFSAERPKGSFSTLEIQRTEQGDSAMYLCASSFSGGDGYTFGSGTRLTVV.

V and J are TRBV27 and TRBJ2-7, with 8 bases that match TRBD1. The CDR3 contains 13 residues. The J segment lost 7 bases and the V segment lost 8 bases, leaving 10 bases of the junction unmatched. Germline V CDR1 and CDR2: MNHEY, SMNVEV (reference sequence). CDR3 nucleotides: TGTGCCAGCTCTGTTCAGGGGGCGAGTGAGCAGTACTTC. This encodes CASSVQGASEQYF.

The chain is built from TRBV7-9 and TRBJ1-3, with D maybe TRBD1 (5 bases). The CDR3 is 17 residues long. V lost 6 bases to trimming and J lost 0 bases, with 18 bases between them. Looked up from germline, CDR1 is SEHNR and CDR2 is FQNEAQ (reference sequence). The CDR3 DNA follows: TGTGCCAGCAGTTATCCGACAGCTACAATCTCTGGAAACACCATATATTTT. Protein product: CASSYPTATISGNTIYF.

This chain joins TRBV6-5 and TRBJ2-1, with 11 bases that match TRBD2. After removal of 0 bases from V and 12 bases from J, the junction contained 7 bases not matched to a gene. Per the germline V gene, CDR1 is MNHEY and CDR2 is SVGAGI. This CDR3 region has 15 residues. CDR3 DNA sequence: TGTGCCAGCAGTTACTCGACTAGCGGGGTGGGGTCGCAGTTCTTC. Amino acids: CASSYSTSGVGSQFF.

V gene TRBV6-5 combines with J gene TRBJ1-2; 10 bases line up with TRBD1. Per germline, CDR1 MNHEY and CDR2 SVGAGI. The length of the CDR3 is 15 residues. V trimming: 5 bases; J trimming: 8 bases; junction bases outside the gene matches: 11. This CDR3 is CASSATDRGEYGYTF. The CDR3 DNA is TGTGCCAGCAGTGCTACGGACAGGGGGGAATACGGCTACACCTTC.